This T cell receptor (beta chain) was identified during a study of blood T cell repertoires in COVID-19. Study summary: The samples span acute and convalescent COVID-19 from the United States, Italy and Spain. Nucleic acid was either cDNA or gDNA, and it came from T cells, B-cell-depleted T cells, or PBMCs.

The V gene end was trimmed by 0 bases and the J gene end by 3 bases; junction bases not matched to a gene: 3. Germline V gives CDR1 SGHRS, CDR2 YFSETQ. The CDR3 sequence is 14 residues long. Authors' data handling: Amplification with reference gene primers provided the estimates of nucleated cell counts. Profiled with immunoSEQ multiplex PCR; TCRdb holds only in-frame clones, not every one. V, J and clone size are those of that table, while D and trimming were read from the DNA. The sample includes more than 85,000 clones, 70% to 90% seen only once; the top ten take around 5.1%. This clone was counted once.

This rearrangement joins TRBV5-1 to TRBJ2-7; the match to TRBD2 covers 7 bases. This TCR derives from a human donor in a cohort sampled during active COVID-19. The sample comprised peripheral blood. The CDR3 nucleotides are TGCGCCAGCAGCTTGGCTAGCGGTATCTACGAGCAGTACTTC. Protein product: CASSLASGIYEQYF.